This TCR beta chain was retrieved from a study of a mutant IDH1 vaccine in newly diagnosed glioma. For the study at large: Vaccination was launched 4-6 weeks after radiotherapy alone, or with temozolomide cycles.

The table came from immunoSEQ multiplex PCR; TCRdb's copy has only in-frame clones and leaves some out. The table lists roughly 56,000 clones, around 75% of them singletons, with around 5% in the top ten. V shed 4 bases and J 2 bases; nucleotides not matched to a gene: 10. Germline values: CDR1 SGHRS, CDR2 YFSETQ. This CDR3 is 16 amino acids long. Turning to this clone: No antigen is known for it.

Noted time point: week 47, end of study. Mutant IDH1 20-mer peptide, at 300 ug, made up each vaccine dose, with topical imiquimod. Patients came in for eight vaccinations, in weeks 1, 3, 5, 7, 11, 15, 19 and 23. The sample in question was PBMCs, obtained from a glioma patient whose treatment included an IDH1 peptide vaccine. This clonotype was obtained from a man aged 50 to 60 with glioma. The chain employs TRBV5-1 and TRBJ1-2; 8 nucleotides match TRBD1. The CDR3 DNA reads as TGCGCCAGCAGCCCGGACCCGGGACAGGTCAACTATGGCTACACCTTC. This encodes CASSPDPGQVNYGYTF.